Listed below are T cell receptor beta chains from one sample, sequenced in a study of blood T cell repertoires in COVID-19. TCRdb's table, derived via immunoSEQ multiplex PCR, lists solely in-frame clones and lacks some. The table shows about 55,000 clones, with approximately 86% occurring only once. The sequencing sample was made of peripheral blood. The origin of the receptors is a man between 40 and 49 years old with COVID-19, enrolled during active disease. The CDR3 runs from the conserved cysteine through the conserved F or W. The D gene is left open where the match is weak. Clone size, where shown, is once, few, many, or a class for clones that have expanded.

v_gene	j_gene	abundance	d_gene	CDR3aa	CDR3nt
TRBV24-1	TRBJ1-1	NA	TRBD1	CATSENDRGNTEAFF	TGTGCCACCAGTGAAAACGACAGGGGGAACACTGAAGCTTTCTTT
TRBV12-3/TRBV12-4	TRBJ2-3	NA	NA	CASSPTRDTQYF	TGTGCCAGCAGCCCGACTAGAGATACGCAGTATTTT
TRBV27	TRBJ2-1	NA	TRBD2	CASRPSGDNEQFF	TGTGCCAGCAGGCCTAGCGGAGACAATGAGCAGTTCTTC
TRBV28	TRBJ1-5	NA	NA	CASSWPTAPSNQPQHF	TGTGCCAGCAGTTGGCCGACAGCACCTAGCAATCAGCCCCAGCATTTT
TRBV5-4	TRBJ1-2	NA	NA	CASSTNRNYGYTF	TGTGCCAGCAGCACCAATCGGAACTATGGCTACACCTTC
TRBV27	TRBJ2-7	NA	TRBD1	CASSRRQGAYEQYF	TGTGCCAGCAGCAGGAGACAGGGCGCCTACGAGCAGTACTTC
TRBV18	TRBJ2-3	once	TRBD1	CAFTPGTASTDTQYF	TGTGCCTTCACACCCGGGACAGCAAGCACAGATACGCAGTATTTT
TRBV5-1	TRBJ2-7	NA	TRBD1	CASSPMAGTAFYEQYF	TGCGCCAGCAGCCCCATGGCCGGGACAGCGTTCTACGAGCAGTACTTC
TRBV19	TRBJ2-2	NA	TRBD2	CASSPQRGGERGELFF	TGTGCCAGTAGTCCGCAGCGGGGGGGCGAACGCGGGGAGCTGTTTTTT
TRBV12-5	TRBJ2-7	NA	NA	CASGPRERHPYEQYF	TGTGCTAGTGGTCCCCGGGAGCGCCATCCCTACGAGCAGTACTTC
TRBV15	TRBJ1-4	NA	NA	CATSRAAGASIAKLFF	TGTGCCACCAGCAGAGCGGCAGGCGCTTCTATAGCGAAGCTGTTTTTT
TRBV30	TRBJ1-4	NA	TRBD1	CAWGQGGEKLFF	TGTGCCTGGGGACAGGGAGGAGAAAAACTGTTTTTT
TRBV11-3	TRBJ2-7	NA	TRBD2	CASSKALQRGDYEQYF	TGTGCCAGCAGCAAAGCCCTCCAGCGGGGGGACTACGAGCAGTACTTC
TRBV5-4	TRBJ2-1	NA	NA	CASRDWGFAYNEQFF	TGTGCCAGCAGGGACTGGGGATTTGCGTACAATGAGCAGTTCTTC
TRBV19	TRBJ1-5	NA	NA	CASGGLAGSQPQHF	TGTGCCAGTGGGGGGTTGGCAGGGAGCCAGCCCCAGCATTTT
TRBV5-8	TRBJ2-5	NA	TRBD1	CASSLGTGTGVQETQYF	TGTGCCAGCAGCTTGGGTACCGGGACAGGGGTCCAAGAGACCCAGTACTTC
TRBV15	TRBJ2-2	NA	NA	CATSREALGELFF	TGTGCCACCAGCAGAGAAGCCTTAGGGGAGCTGTTTTTT
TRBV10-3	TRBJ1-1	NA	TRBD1	CAISDGTGFTEAFF	TGTGCCATCAGTGATGGGACAGGGTTTACTGAAGCTTTCTTT
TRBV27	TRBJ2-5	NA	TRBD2	CASSLATSGKTQYF	TGTGCCAGCAGTTTGGCGACTAGCGGGAAGACCCAGTACTTC
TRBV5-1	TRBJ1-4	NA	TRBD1	CASSLATGGVEKLFF	TGCGCCAGCAGCTTGGCCACAGGGGGAGTTGAAAAACTGTTTTTT
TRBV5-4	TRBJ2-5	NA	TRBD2	CASRTSGREETQYF	TGTGCCAGCAGAACTAGCGGGAGGGAAGAGACCCAGTACTTC
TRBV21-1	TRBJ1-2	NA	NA	CASPQGPNYGYTF	TGTGCCAGCCCACAGGGCCCTAACTATGGCTACACCTTC
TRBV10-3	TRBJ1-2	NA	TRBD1	CAIRVQGDYGYTF	TGTGCCATCAGGGTACAGGGGGACTATGGCTACACCTTC
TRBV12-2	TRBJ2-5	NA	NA	CASRFALAGVRETQYF	TGTGCAAGTCGCTTCGCGTTAGCGGGAGTCCGGGAGACCCAGTACTTC
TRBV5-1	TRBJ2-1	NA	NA	CASSFGTPANEQFF	TGCGCCAGCAGCTTTGGGACTCCCGCAAATGAGCAGTTCTTC
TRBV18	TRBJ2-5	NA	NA	CASSPYGNLEETQYF	TGTGCCAGCTCACCATATGGCAATTTGGAGGAGACCCAGTACTTC
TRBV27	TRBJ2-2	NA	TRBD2	CASSPLAAGTGELFF	TGTGCCAGCAGTCCACTAGCGGCTGGCACCGGGGAGCTGTTTTTT
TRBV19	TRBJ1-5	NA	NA	CASSMAAIYNQPQHF	TGTGCCAGTAGTATGGCGGCGATTTACAATCAGCCCCAGCATTTT
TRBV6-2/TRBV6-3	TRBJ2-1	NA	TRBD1	CASSFLGQGASNEQFF	TGTGCCAGCAGTTTCCTGGGACAGGGGGCGAGTAATGAGCAGTTCTTC
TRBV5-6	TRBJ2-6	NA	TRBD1	CASSLRDRGLSGANVLTF	TGTGCCAGCAGCTTGCGGGACAGGGGCCTCTCTGGGGCCAACGTCCTGACTTTC
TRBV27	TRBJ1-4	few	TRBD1	CASSLLGQPNEKLFF	TGTGCCAGCAGTTTATTGGGACAGCCAAATGAAAAACTGTTTTTT
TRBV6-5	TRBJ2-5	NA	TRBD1	CASSLWTGGEETQYF	TGTGCCAGCAGTCTTTGGACAGGGGGGGAAGAGACCCAGTACTTC
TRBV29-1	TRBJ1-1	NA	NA	CSVEDWGGGDTEAFF	TGCAGCGTTGAAGATTGGGGCGGGGGAGACACTGAAGCTTTCTTT
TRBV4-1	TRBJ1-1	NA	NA	CASSHRTTNTEAFF	TGCGCCAGCAGCCACCGGACAACGAACACTGAAGCTTTCTTT
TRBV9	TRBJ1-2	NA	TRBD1	CASSSRTGDIHGYTF	TGTGCCAGCAGCTCCAGGACAGGAGACATTCATGGCTACACCTTC
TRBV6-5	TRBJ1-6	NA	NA	CASSPRSPRNSPLHF	TGTGCCAGCAGCCCGAGATCGCCTCGTAATTCACCCCTCCACTTT
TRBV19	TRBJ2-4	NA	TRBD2	CASRTSGGENIQYF	TGTGCCAGTCGGACTAGCGGGGGGGAAAACATTCAGTACTTC
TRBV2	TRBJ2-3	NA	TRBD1	CASSMDRGGTDTQYF	TGTGCCAGCAGTATGGACAGGGGCGGTACAGATACGCAGTATTTT
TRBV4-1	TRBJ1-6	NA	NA	CASSPLRLGDSPLHF	TGCGCCAGCAGCCCCCTCCGCCTAGGGGATTCACCCCTCCACTTT
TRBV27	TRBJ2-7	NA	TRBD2	CASWASGSRYEQYF	TGTGCCAGCTGGGCTAGCGGGAGTCGCTACGAGCAGTACTTC
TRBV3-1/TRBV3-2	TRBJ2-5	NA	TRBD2	CASSRRSGRAFTGETQYF	TGTGCCAGCAGCCGCCGTAGCGGGAGGGCCTTCACGGGAGAGACCCAGTACTTC
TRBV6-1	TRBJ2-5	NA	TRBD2	CASSGLAGNSPQETQYF	TGTGCCAGCAGTGGGCTAGCGGGCAACTCCCCCCAAGAGACCCAGTACTTC
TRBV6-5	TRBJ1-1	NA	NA	CASSPLNTEAFF	TGTGCCAGCAGTCCGTTGAACACTGAAGCTTTCTTT
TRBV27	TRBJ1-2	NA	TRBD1	CASSPGTDVNYGYTF	TGTGCCAGCAGTCCCGGGACAGACGTTAACTATGGCTACACCTTC
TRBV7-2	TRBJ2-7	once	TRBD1	CASSLVGTVSYEQYF	TGTGCCAGCAGCTTAGTTGGGACAGTGAGCTACGAGCAGTACTTC
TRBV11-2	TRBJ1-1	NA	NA	CASSSTAGTAQDTEAFF	TGTGCCAGCAGCTCAACGGCGGGAACCGCGCAAGACACTGAAGCTTTCTTT
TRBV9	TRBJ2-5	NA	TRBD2	CASSVNASGLPFRETQYF	TGTGCCAGCAGCGTTAATGCTAGCGGCCTACCATTTCGGGAGACCCAGTACTTC
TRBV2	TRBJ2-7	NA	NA	CASTRTLPTYEQYF	TGTGCCAGCACCCGGACACTGCCGACCTACGAGCAGTACTTC
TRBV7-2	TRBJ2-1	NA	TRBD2	CASSSDLTSGGLEQFF	TGTGCCAGCAGCTCGGACCTGACTAGCGGGGGGCTTGAGCAGTTCTTC
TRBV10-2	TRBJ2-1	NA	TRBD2	CASVTSGRTNYNEQFF	TGCGCCAGCGTGACTAGCGGGAGGACGAACTACAATGAGCAGTTCTTC
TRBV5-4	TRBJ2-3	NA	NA	CASSPPIAGNTDTQYF	TGTGCCAGCAGCCCCCCAATTGCGGGGAACACAGATACGCAGTATTTT
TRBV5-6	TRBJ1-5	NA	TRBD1	CASSSKGALLNQPQHF	TGTGCCAGCAGCTCAAAGGGGGCGCTTCTAAATCAGCCCCAGCATTTT
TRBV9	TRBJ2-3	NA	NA	CASSVDPSWRASTDTQYF	TGTGCCAGCAGCGTCGACCCCAGTTGGCGGGCTAGCACAGATACGCAGTATTTT